Below are 3 T cell receptor beta chains sequenced from a single sample in a study of Tregs in tolerant kidney transplant recipients. This table comes from immunoSEQ multiplex PCR, and its TCRdb copy is limited to in-frame clones, with some not included. The sample holds some 110,000 clones, roughly nine tenths seen once. The sample was CD4+ T cells from blood. The receptors were sampled from a human donor in good health.

This chain links TRBV15 with TRBJ2-7; the match to TRBD2 covers 13 bases. Germline V lookup: CDR1 LNHNV, CDR2 YYDKDF (reference sequence). After removal of 0 bases from V and 7 bases from J, the junction contained 12 bases not matched to a gene. This CDR3 spans 18 amino acids. CDR3 sequence: CATSRDVPGLAGLVEQYF. CDR3 nucleotides: TGTGCCACCAGCAGAGATGTTCCGGGACTAGCGGGACTCGTGGAGCAGTACTTC.

The chain links TRBV7-9 to TRBJ1-1; the D gene is possibly TRBD1 (5 bases). Trimming left V 5 bases short and J 11 bases short, with 18 bases between. The germline CDR1 and CDR2 sequences are SEHNR and FQNEAQ (reference sequence). The CDR3 has 13 amino acids. CDR3 amino acids: CASSQEGGVGAFF. CDR3 sequence (DNA): TGTGCCAGCAGCCAGGAAGGAGGGGTAGGCGCTTTCTTT.

The genes are TRBV6-1 and TRBJ2-5; 15 nucleotides match TRBD2. The CDR3 has 15 amino acids. V lost 4 bases and J lost 13; bases outside the gene matches: 10. The germline CDR1 and CDR2 sequences are MNHNS and SASEGT. The CDR3 coding sequence is TGTGCCAGCAGTGTCCCTGGACTAGCGGGGGGGCGGCTGTACTTC. Residues: CASSVPGLAGGRLYF.